This TCR beta chain derives from a study of CD4 T cells in relation to SARS-CoV-2 and coronaviruses. Study as a whole: ViraFEST: roughly ten-day antigen culture of PBMCs, then TCR beta CDR3 sequencing.

Before the COVID-19 pandemic, during about 2010-2019, CD4+ T cells were taken from unexposed donors. Isolation of CD4+ T cells took place after roughly nine days in culture. Comment on this clone: Its matching antigen is unknown.

Trimming took off 0 bases at V and 3 bases at J, with 4 bases between the two ends. The germline CDR1 and CDR2 sequences are SGDLS and YYNGEE. The CDR3 contains 13 residues. Sequenced by immunoSEQ multiplex PCR; TCRdb stores in-frame clones only, minus some. The profile shows 25,000 to 35,000 clones, around 80% of them singletons. The clonotype was recovered from a human donor in good health. Material for sequencing was CD4+ T cells from PBMCs, cultured in vitro. The V and J genes are TRBV9 and TRBJ1-3, with unresolved D. DNA of the CDR3: TGTGCCAGCAGCGTAGACGTTGGAAACACCATATATTTT. Translation: CASSVDVGNTIYF.